Each of the 9 T cell receptor beta chains below was sequenced from the same sample in a study of cytomegalovirus exposure and HLA in healthy donors. Vbeta (60) and Jbeta (13) primers were used in the PCR. Profiled with immunoSEQ multiplex PCR; TCRdb holds only in-frame clones, not every one. Here the sample spans around 160,000 clones, 60% to 85% being singletons. Sequencing was carried out using PBMCs. These receptors were obtained from a man between 35 and 55 years old in good health and CMV-seropositive.

This clone came up a few times. This chain uses TRBV2 with TRBJ2-7; 8 bases align to TRBD2. This CDR3 region has 15 residues. The ends lost 1 base at V and 2 bases at J; junction bases unmatched: 4. Germline V gene sequence: CDR1 SNHLY, CDR2 FYNNEI. CDR3 amino acids: CASSEETSAPYEQYF. The CDR3 coding sequence is TGTGCCAGCAGTGAAGAGACTAGCGCTCCCTACGAGCAGTACTTC.

V usage is TRBV7-3 and J usage is TRBJ2-3; no firm D call. The CDR3 has 13 residues. V lost 1 base to trimming and J lost 1 base, with 3 bases between them. CDR1 is SGHTA, CDR2 FQGTGA, per germline. Here the CDR3 reads CASSLKRTDTQYF. As DNA, the CDR3 is TGTGCCAGCAGCTTAAAGCGCACAGATACGCAGTATTTT.

This CDR3 is CASSLLGTPGNTIYF. The CDR3 DNA reads as TGTGCCAGCAGTTTACTCGGGACACCCGGAAACACCATATATTTT. The rearrangement joins TRBV28 to TRBJ1-3, with D possibly being TRBD1 (6 bases). CDR1 MDHEN and CDR2 SYDVKM come from the germline V gene. Trimming took 2 bases from V and 4 from J, leaving 12 bases between them. The CDR3 is 15 residues long.

The J gene is TRBJ2-5, the V gene TRBV7-9, with TRBD1 identical over 11 bases. CDR1 is SEHNR, CDR2 FQNEAQ, per germline (reference sequence). V shed 8 bases, J shed 5 bases, and the junction held 7 bases outside the gene matches. This CDR3 spans 14 amino acids. The CDR3 nucleotides are TGTGCCAGCGCCGGACAGGGGGCCTGGGAGACCCAGTACTTC. It encodes CASAGQGAWETQYF.

V and J are TRBV5-6 and TRBJ2-7; no firm D call. The CDR3 is 11 amino acids. V was pared by 1 base and J by 6 bases, with 5 bases between. From germline, CDR1 is SGHDT and CDR2 YYEEEE. The CDR3 protein is CASSLLFEQYF. The CDR3 region has the DNA TGTGCCAGCAGCTTGCTATTCGAGCAGTACTTC.

The chain links TRBV4-1 to TRBJ2-1; weak D call: TRBD2 (5 bases). There are 13 residues in the CDR3. The germline V gene has CDR1 MGHRA and CDR2 YSYEKL. V gave up 1 base and J gave up 13 bases, with 14 bases separating them. The CDR3 DNA is TGCGCCAGCAGCCAAGTTCACACTAGAATACAGTTCTTC. Translation: CASSQVHTRIQFF.

This clone was recorded a few times. The CDR3, as DNA: TGTGCCATCAGCCGGGGAGGGAATGAGCAGTTCTTC. Encoded protein: CAISRGGNEQFF. The genes are TRBV10-3 and TRBJ2-1, with 7 bases lining up with TRBD2. V shed 6 bases and J 7 bases; nucleotides not matched to a gene: 3. Germline V gene data show CDR1 as ENHRY and CDR2 as SYGVKD. The CDR3 runs 12 residues.

This clone was detected once. CDR3 in amino acids: CASSETLITGGKGYTF. The CDR3 DNA reads as TGTGCCAGCAGTGAAACCTTGATAACAGGGGGGAAAGGCTACACCTTC. J is TRBJ1-2 and V is TRBV2; the match to TRBD1 covers 8 bases. The germline V gene has CDR1 SNHLY and CDR2 FYNNEI. This CDR3 has 16 residues. With 2 bases clipped from V and 8 bases from J, the junction kept 13 bases outside the gene matches. The full variable domain, completed using reference TRBV2 and TRBJ1-2, is EPEVTQTPSHQVTQMGQEVILRCVPISNHLYFYWYRQILGQKVEFLVSFYNNEISEKSEIFDDQFSVERPDGSNFTLKIRSTKLEDSAMYFCASSETLITGGKGYTFGSGTRLTVV.

The chain combines TRBV25-1 with TRBJ2-5; 9 bases are a match to TRBD1. The CDR3 has 16 amino acids. Trimming took 3 bases from V and 7 from J; bases not matched to a gene: 12. Germline V CDR1 and CDR2: MGHDK, SYGVNS. The CDR3 bases are TGTGCCAGCAGTGACGACAGGGGGAGTATTTTGGGGACCCAGTACTTC. It translates to CASSDDRGSILGTQYF.